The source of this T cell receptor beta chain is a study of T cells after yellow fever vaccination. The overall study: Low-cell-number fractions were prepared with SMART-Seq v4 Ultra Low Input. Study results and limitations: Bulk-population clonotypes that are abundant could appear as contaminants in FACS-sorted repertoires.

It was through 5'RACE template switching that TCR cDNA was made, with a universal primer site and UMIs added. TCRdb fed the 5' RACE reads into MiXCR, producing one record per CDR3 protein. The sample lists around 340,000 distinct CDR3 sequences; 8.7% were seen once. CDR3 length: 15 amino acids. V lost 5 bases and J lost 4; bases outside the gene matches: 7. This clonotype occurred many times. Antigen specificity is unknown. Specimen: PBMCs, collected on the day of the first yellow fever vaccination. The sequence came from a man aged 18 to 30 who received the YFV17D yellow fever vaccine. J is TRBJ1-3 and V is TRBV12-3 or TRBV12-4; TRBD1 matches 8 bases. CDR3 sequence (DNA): TGTGCCAGCAGTAAGAGACAGGGGCCCGGAAACACCATATATTTT. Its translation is CASSKRQGPGNTIYF.